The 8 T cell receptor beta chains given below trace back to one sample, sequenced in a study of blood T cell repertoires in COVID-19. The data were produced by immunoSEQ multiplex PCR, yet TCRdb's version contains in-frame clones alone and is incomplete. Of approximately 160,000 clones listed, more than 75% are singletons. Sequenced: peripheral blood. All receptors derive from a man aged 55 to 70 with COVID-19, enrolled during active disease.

CDR3 nucleotides: TGCAGCGGGGGAAAGAACACTGAAGCTTTCTTT. The encoded protein is CSGGKNTEAFF. The chain is built from TRBV20-1 and TRBJ1-1; TRBD1 is a possible D gene (5 bases). The length of the CDR3 is 11 residues. The germline V gene encodes CDR1 DFQATT and CDR2 SNEGSKA (reference sequence).

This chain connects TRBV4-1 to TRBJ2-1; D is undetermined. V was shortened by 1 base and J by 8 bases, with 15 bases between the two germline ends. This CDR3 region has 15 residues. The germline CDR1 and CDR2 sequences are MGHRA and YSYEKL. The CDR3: CASSQVVLVVYEQFF. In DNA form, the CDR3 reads TGCGCCAGCAGCCAAGTGGTTCTAGTGGTCTATGAGCAGTTCTTC.

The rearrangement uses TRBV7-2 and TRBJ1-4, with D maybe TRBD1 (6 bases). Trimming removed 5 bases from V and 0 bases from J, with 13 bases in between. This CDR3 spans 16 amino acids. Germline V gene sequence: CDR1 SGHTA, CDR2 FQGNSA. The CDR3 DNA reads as TGTGCCAGCAGCGGACGACAGGTTGCAACTAATGAAAAACTGTTTTTT. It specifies CASSGRQVATNEKLFF.

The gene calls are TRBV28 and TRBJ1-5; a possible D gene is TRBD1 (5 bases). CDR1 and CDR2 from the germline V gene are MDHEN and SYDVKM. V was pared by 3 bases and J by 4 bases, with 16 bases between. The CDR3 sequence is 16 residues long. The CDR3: CASSFLARDRNQPQHF. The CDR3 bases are TGTGCCAGCAGTTTTCTTGCCAGGGATCGGAATCAGCCCCAGCATTTT.

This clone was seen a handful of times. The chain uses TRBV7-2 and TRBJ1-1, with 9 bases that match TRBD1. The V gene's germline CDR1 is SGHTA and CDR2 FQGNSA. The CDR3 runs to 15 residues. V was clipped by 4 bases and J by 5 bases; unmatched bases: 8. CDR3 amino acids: CASSSVTGGGTEAFF. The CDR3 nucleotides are TGTGCCAGCAGCTCAGTCACAGGGGGCGGAACTGAAGCTTTCTTT.

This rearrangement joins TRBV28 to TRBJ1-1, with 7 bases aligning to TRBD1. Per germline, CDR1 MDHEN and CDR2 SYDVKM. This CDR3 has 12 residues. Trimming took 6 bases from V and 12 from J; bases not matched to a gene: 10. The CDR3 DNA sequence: TGTGCCAGCAGCAATAGACAGGGAGGAACTTTCTTT. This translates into CASSNRQGGTFF.

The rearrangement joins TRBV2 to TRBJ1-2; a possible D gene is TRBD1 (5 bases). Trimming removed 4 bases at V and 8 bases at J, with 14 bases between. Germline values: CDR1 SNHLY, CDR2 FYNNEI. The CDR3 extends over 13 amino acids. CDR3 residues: CASSVIQGGGYTF. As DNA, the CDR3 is TGTGCCAGCAGTGTAATTCAGGGTGGGGGCTACACCTTC.

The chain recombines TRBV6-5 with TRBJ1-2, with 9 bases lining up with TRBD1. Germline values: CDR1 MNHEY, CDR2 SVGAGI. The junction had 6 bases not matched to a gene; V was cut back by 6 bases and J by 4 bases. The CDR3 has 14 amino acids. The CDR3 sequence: CASRDRGIGYGYTF. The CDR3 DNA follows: TGTGCCAGCAGGGACAGGGGTATAGGCTATGGCTACACCTTC.